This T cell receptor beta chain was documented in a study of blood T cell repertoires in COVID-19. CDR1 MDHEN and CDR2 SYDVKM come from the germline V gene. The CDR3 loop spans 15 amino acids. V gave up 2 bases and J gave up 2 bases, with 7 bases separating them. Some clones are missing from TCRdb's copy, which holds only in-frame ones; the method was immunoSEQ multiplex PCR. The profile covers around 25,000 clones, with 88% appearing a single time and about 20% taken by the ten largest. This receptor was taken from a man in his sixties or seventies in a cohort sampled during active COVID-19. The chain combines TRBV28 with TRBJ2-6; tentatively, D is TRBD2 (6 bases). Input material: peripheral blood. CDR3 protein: CASSLPGAGANVLTF. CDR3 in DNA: TGTGCCAGCAGTTTACCGGGAGCTGGGGCCAACGTCCTGACTTTC.